These 31 T cell receptor beta chains came from one sample sequenced in a study of early T cells in non-severe SARS-CoV-2 infection (dated by TCRdb to about 2021). Receptor libraries were prepared by 5' RACE. These reads were obtained on a NextSeq 500. In-frame beta chains were kept once TCRdb had trimmed the public reads at Q25 with fastp and called clones with MiXCR. Every CDR3 protein is listed once, alongside the most common genes and DNA of its rows. Recorded for this sample are 60,000 or so distinct CDR3 sequences; roughly 10% of them occurred a single time. The ten largest clones add up to about 1.5% of the sample. Sequenced material: whole blood. The source is an adult who was a healthcare worker with PCR-confirmed SARS-CoV-2 infection or an uninfected control (not recorded which).

V usage is TRBV9 and J usage is TRBJ2-5; TRBD2 matches 7 bases. The germline V gene encodes CDR1 SGDLS and CDR2 YYNGEE. The length of the CDR3 is 16 residues. J gave up 4 bases and V 0 bases, and 9 bases lay outside the gene matches. This CDR3 is CASSVVASGGSETQYF. The CDR3 DNA reads as TGTGCCAGCAGCGTAGTAGCTAGCGGAGGGTCAGAGACCCAGTACTTC.

The genes are TRBV20-1 and TRBJ1-1, with 8 bases identical to TRBD1. The CDR3 length is 13 residues. The germline gives CDR1 DFQATT, CDR2 SNEGSKA (reference sequence). V shed 4 bases, J shed 0 bases, and the junction held 1 base outside the gene matches. CDR3 in DNA: TGCAGTGCTACGGACAGGGTGAACACTGAAGCTTTCTTT. Translation gives CSATDRVNTEAFF.

The sample holds many counts of this clonotype. The V call is TRBV7-2, the J call TRBJ1-5; D is ambiguous. In germline, CDR1 is SGHTA, CDR2 FQGNSA. This CDR3 has 14 residues. V lost 7 bases and J lost 3, with 13 bases in between. CDR3 DNA: TGTGCCAGCAAGGACGGAACGATCAATCAGCCCCAGCATTTT. It encodes CASKDGTINQPQHF.

A word on this clonotype: One end of the junction varies from germline; a read error may be responsible. The gene calls are TRBV6-2 or TRBV6-3 and TRBJ1-1; D not certain. Germline V lookup: CDR1 MNHEY, CDR2 SVGEGT. The CDR3 length is 15 residues. The CDR3, as DNA: TGTGCCAGCAGTTACGATGGGCGTATGAACACTGAAGTTTTCTTT. Protein product: CASSYDGRMNTEVFF.

At least ten counts were recorded for this clonotype. The V call is TRBV7-9, the J call TRBJ2-3, with D perhaps being TRBD1 or TRBD2 (6 bases each). CDR3 length: 15 amino acids. Germline V gives CDR1 SEHNR, CDR2 FQNEAQ (reference sequence). Trimming pared 5 bases from V and 3 bases from J, leaving 15 bases between. The CDR3 sequence is CASSQTQGLTDTQYF. DNA of the CDR3: TGTGCCAGCAGCCAAACACAGGGACTGACAGATACGCAGTATTTT.

This clonotype was detected a few times. The chain carries TRBV4-3 and TRBJ1-5; perhaps TRBD1 as D (5 bases). Germline CDR1 is LGHNA and CDR2 is YSLEER. V gave up 0 bases and J gave up 5 bases, with 14 bases separating them. The CDR3 length is 16 residues. CDR3 DNA: TGCGCCAGCAGCCAAGAGGGCCTAATGGGGCATCAGCCCCAGCATTTT. Protein product: CASSQEGLMGHQPQHF.

This clonotype was counted ten times or more. This chain links TRBV25-1 with TRBJ1-2; possible D gene TRBD1, 5 bases. CDR1 and CDR2 (germline): MGHDK, SYGVNS. This CDR3 contains 12 residues. V was pared by 10 bases and J by 3 bases, with 12 bases between. CDR3 sequence (DNA): TGTGCCACGCGCAGGGATCACTATGGCTACACCTTC. Translating gives CATRRDHYGYTF.

This clonotype came up many times. The CDR3 sequence: CASSLHGQGLGEQYF. DNA of the CDR3: TGTGCCAGCAGCCTTCACGGACAGGGGTTAGGCGAGCAGTACTTC. The chain combines TRBV7-2 with TRBJ2-7, with 9 bases fitting TRBD1. J was trimmed by 6 bases and V by 5 bases; bases with no gene match: 11. The germline V gene encodes CDR1 SGHTA and CDR2 FQGNSA. This CDR3 has 15 amino acids.

This clonotype was seen at least ten times. The chain couples TRBV7-8 to TRBJ1-5; D remains ambiguous. Trimming left V 5 bases short and J 2 bases short, with 19 bases between. Germline lookup yields CDR1 SGHVS and CDR2 FQNEAQ. CDR3 length: 17 amino acids. CDR3 in amino acids: CASSPSRVTAGNQPQHF. The CDR3 nucleotides are TGTGCCAGCAGCCCCTCCCGGGTTACAGCGGGCAATCAGCCCCAGCATTTT.

Many counts were recorded for this clonotype. The V and J genes are TRBV7-6 and TRBJ2-1, with 12 bases matching TRBD2. This CDR3 is 20 amino acids long. After removal of 0 bases from V and 5 bases from J, the junction contained 14 bases not matched to a gene. Germline-derived CDR1 and CDR2 are SGHVS and FNYEAQ. Here the CDR3 reads CASSLATVLAGGQLDNEQFF. The CDR3 coding sequence is TGTGCCAGCAGCTTAGCGACGGTTCTAGCGGGGGGGCAATTGGACAATGAGCAGTTCTTC.

In this sample, this clonotype turned up many times. The rearrangement joins TRBV11-2 to TRBJ1-1, with D hard to call. The CDR3 has 13 residues. Germline CDR1 SGHAT, CDR2 FQNNGV. Trimming cost V 3 bases and J 1 base, with 6 bases left between them. As DNA, the CDR3 is TGTGCCAGCAGCTTGGGCAGGAACACTGAAGCTTTCTTT. It translates to CASSLGRNTEAFF.

This clonotype was counted ten times or more. As DNA, the CDR3 is TGTGCCAGCAGCAATTTACTGGGGACCCAGTACTTC. It specifies CASSNLLGTQYF. The chain carries TRBV27 and TRBJ2-5; the D is unclear. The V end lost 6 bases, the J end lost 7 bases, and 12 bases lay between the germline ends. This CDR3 is 12 amino acids long. The germline V gene encodes CDR1 MNHEY and CDR2 SMNVEV (reference sequence).

This clonotype came up many times. This sequence joins TRBV6-1 and TRBJ1-2, with 9 bases identical to TRBD1. The J segment lost 6 bases and the V segment lost 6 bases, leaving 8 bases of the junction unmatched. Germline CDR1 is MNHNS and CDR2 is SASEGT. The CDR3 consists of 14 residues. The CDR3 nucleotides are TGTGCCAGCAGAACCACAGGGGGCGCGGATGGCTACACCTTC. Residues: CASRTTGGADGYTF.

The chain links TRBV10-3 to TRBJ2-2; D might be TRBD2 (7 bases). The germline V gene encodes CDR1 ENHRY and CDR2 SYGVKD. The CDR3 sequence is 15 residues long. The V end was cut by 11 bases, the J end by 4 bases, with 20 bases between. The CDR3 sequence: CASRWGGLGTGELFF. As DNA, the CDR3 is TGTGCCTCCCGATGGGGGGGCCTAGGCACCGGGGAGCTGTTTTTT.

About this clonotype itself: Given a much more abundant clone one base away, this may be a read error. The chain has TRBV20-1 and TRBJ2-4, with D possibly TRBD2 on 5 matching bases. The germline CDR1 and CDR2 sequences are DFQATT and SNEGSKA (reference sequence). This CDR3 is built from 11 residues. This CDR3 reads CSRRTGNILYF. The CDR3 DNA follows: TGCAGCCGCCGGACGGGGAACATTCTGTACTTC.

This clonotype was found many times. The CDR3: CASSQFLGLAGSNEQFF. In DNA form, the CDR3 reads TGCGCCAGCAGCCAATTCTTAGGACTAGCGGGAAGCAATGAGCAGTTCTTC. V gene TRBV5-1 combines with J gene TRBJ2-1; 12 nucleotides align to TRBD2. The CDR3 has 17 residues. Trimming took 4 bases from V and 6 from J; bases not matched to a gene: 11. Germline lookup yields CDR1 SGHRS and CDR2 YFSETQ. The variable domain in full, with the rest retrieved from reference TRBV5-1 and TRBJ2-1, is KAGVTQTPRYLIKTRGQQVTLSCSPISGHRSVSWYQQTPGQGLQFLFEYFSETQRNKGNFPGRFSGRQFSNSRSEMNVSTLELGDSALYLCASSQFLGLAGSNEQFFGPGTRLTVL.

This clonotype was picked up many times. The V and J genes are TRBV20-1 and TRBJ2-7; D is ambiguous. The CDR3 runs 14 residues. Trimming removed 0 bases from V and 4 bases from J, with 13 bases in between. Per germline, CDR1 DFQATT and CDR2 SNEGSKA (reference sequence). The CDR3 DNA reads as TGCAGTGCTAGAGACCCGAAGAGGCGTTACGAGCAGTACTTC. It translates to CSARDPKRRYEQYF.

This clonotype has a count of ten or more. V and J are TRBV30 and TRBJ1-5; D is undetermined. Trimming removed 0 bases from V and 3 bases from J, with 9 bases in between. The CDR3 runs 14 residues. Germline CDR1 GTSNPN, CDR2 SVGIG (reference sequence). The CDR3 region is CAWSVRRNNQPQHF. In DNA, the CDR3 is TGTGCCTGGAGTGTCAGACGGAACAATCAGCCCCAGCATTTT.

The chain links TRBV10-2 to TRBJ2-1; the D gene is possibly TRBD1 (6 bases). V was clipped by 2 bases and J by 3 bases, with 11 bases between them. The CDR3 totals 15 residues. Germline assignment: CDR1 WSHSY and CDR2 SAAADI. CDR3 nucleotides: TGCGCCAGCAGTGAGATTGGGGGCGGCTACAATGAGCAGTTCTTC. Its translation: CASSEIGGGYNEQFF.

This clonotype was counted many times. V is TRBV20-1 and J is TRBJ2-5; 11 bases line up with TRBD1. After removal of 6 bases from V and 5 bases from J, the junction contained 5 bases not matched to a gene. CDR3 size: 13 residues. Germline CDR1 DFQATT, CDR2 SNEGSKA (reference sequence). CDR3 residues: CSAGQGVGETQYF. Written as DNA, the CDR3 is TGCAGTGCGGGACAGGGGGTCGGGGAGACCCAGTACTTC.

This clonotype was detected a few times. J is TRBJ2-7 and V is TRBV2; possibly TRBD2 for D (6 bases). The CDR3 has 13 residues. CDR1 SNHLY and CDR2 FYNNEI come from the germline V gene. V was pared by 6 bases and J by 4 bases, with 13 bases between. The CDR3 DNA reads as TGTGCCAGCAGCCGGGACTCCCAGTACGAGCAGTACTTC. Translation: CASSRDSQYEQYF. Full variable domain (remainder filled in from reference TRBV2 and TRBJ2-7): EPEVTQTPSHQVTQMGQEVILRCVPISNHLYFYWYRQILGQKVEFLVSFYNNEISEKSEIFDDQFSVERPDGSNFTLKIRSTKLEDSAMYFCASSRDSQYEQYFGPGTRLTVT.

At least ten counts were recorded for this clonotype. V gene TRBV20-1 combines with J gene TRBJ1-1, with D tentatively TRBD1 (5 bases). Per germline, CDR1 DFQATT and CDR2 SNEGSKA (reference sequence). V was shortened by 0 bases and J by 0 bases, with 11 bases between the two germline ends. The CDR3 runs to 15 residues. The CDR3 nucleotides are TGCAGTGCTAGAGAGGTTCGGGGGATGAACACTGAAGCTTTCTTT. It encodes CSAREVRGMNTEAFF.

There are a few counts of this clonotype. The rearrangement uses TRBV20-1 and TRBJ2-7; tentative D call: TRBD2 (5 bases). Trimming pared 1 base from V and 7 bases from J, leaving 14 bases between. The CDR3 runs 13 residues. Germline V lookup: CDR1 DFQATT, CDR2 SNEGSKA (reference sequence). This chain's CDR3 is CSARGGDLWEQYF. The CDR3 region has the DNA TGCAGTGCTAGAGGGGGAGACCTTTGGGAGCAGTACTTC.

This clonotype was recorded many times. The V and J genes are TRBV19 and TRBJ2-3; 7 nucleotides align to TRBD2. CDR1 and CDR2 from the germline V gene are LNHDA and SQIVND (reference sequence). This CDR3 spans 15 amino acids. Trimming at V came to 5 bases and at J to 6 bases, leaving 11 bases not matched to a gene. The CDR3 region is CASSWGGTPPDTQYF. CDR3 sequence (DNA): TGTGCCAGTAGTTGGGGGGGGACTCCCCCCGATACGCAGTATTTT.

This clonotype was seen ten or more times. This chain joins TRBV7-2 and TRBJ2-1; 9 bases map to TRBD1. CDR1 and CDR2 from the germline V gene are SGHTA and FQGNSA. The length of the CDR3 is 14 residues. Trimming cost V 5 bases and J 9 bases; bases outside gene matches: 8. The CDR3 DNA reads TGTGCCAGCAGCCCACCGGGACAGGGAATTGAGCAGTTCTTC. It yields the protein CASSPPGQGIEQFF.

The sample holds many counts of this clonotype. This sequence joins TRBV7-9 and TRBJ1-2; 10 nucleotides match TRBD1. The ends lost 4 bases at V and 5 bases at J; junction bases unmatched: 1. Germline values: CDR1 SEHNR, CDR2 FQNEAQ (reference sequence). There are 13 residues in the CDR3. CDR3: CASSSDRGYGYTF. In DNA, the CDR3 is TGTGCCAGCAGCTCGGACAGGGGGTATGGCTACACCTTC.

This clonotype has only a few counts. The gene calls are TRBV11-2 and TRBJ2-1, with D perhaps TRBD1 (6 bases). Germline V gene data show CDR1 as SGHAT and CDR2 as FQNNGV. V lost 3 bases, J lost 9 bases, and 15 bases lay in between. This CDR3 is built from 14 residues. CDR3 sequence: CASSLGANWGEQFF. As DNA, the CDR3 is TGTGCCAGCAGCTTGGGGGCCAACTGGGGTGAGCAGTTCTTC.

There are many counts of this clonotype. This rearrangement joins TRBV11-3 to TRBJ2-3; the D gene could be TRBD1 or TRBD2 (5 bases each). The germline V and J ends were trimmed by 1 base and 5 bases, with 10 bases remaining between them. The CDR3 runs to 14 residues. Germline V gives CDR1 SGHNT, CDR2 YENEEA. The CDR3 loop is CASSLGRDGDTQYF. The CDR3 nucleotides read TGTGCCAGCAGCTTAGGTAGGGACGGAGATACGCAGTATTTT.

This clonotype was observed many times. The gene calls are TRBV6-2 or TRBV6-3 and TRBJ1-4; no definite D call. CDR3 length: 13 amino acids. The germline V gene has CDR1 MNHEY and CDR2 SVGEGT. With 4 bases removed from V and 4 bases from J, the gap between germline ends came to 7 bases. The CDR3 sequence is CASSFAGNEKLFF. Written as DNA, the CDR3 is TGTGCCAGCAGTTTCGCGGGTAATGAAAAACTGTTTTTT.

This clonotype appeared a few times. The J gene is TRBJ2-7, the V gene TRBV5-6; no definite D call. The germline V gene has CDR1 SGHDT and CDR2 YYEEEE. V lost 4 bases, J lost 2 bases, and 13 bases lay in between. This CDR3 spans 14 amino acids. The CDR3 sequence: CASSPWPAPYEQYF. The DNA of the CDR3 is TGTGCCAGCAGCCCTTGGCCGGCCCCCTACGAGCAGTACTTC.

This clonotype occurred many times. The chain links TRBV29-1 to TRBJ2-5; maybe TRBD1 (6 bases). CDR3 size: 16 residues. Germline CDR1 reads SQVTM; CDR2 reads ANQGSEA. Deletions cut 4 bases from V and 2 bases from J, with 20 bases between. Here the CDR3 DNA reads TGCAGCGTTGCAGGGGTCAACCCTTCGTCACAAGAGACCCAGTACTTC. Amino acid sequence: CSVAGVNPSSQETQYF.